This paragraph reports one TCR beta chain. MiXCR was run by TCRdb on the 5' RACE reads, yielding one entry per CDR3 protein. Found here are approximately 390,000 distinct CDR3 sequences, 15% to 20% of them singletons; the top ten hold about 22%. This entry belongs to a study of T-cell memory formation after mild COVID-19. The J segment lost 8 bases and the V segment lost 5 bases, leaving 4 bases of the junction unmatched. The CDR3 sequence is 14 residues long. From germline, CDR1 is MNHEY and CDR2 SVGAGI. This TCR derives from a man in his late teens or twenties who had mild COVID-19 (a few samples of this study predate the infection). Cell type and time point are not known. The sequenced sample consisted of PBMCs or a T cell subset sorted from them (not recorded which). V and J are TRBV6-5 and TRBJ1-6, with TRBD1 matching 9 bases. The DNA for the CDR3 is TGTGCCAGCAGTCGACAGGGGGAGGATTCACCCCTCCACTTT. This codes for CASSRQGEDSPLHF.